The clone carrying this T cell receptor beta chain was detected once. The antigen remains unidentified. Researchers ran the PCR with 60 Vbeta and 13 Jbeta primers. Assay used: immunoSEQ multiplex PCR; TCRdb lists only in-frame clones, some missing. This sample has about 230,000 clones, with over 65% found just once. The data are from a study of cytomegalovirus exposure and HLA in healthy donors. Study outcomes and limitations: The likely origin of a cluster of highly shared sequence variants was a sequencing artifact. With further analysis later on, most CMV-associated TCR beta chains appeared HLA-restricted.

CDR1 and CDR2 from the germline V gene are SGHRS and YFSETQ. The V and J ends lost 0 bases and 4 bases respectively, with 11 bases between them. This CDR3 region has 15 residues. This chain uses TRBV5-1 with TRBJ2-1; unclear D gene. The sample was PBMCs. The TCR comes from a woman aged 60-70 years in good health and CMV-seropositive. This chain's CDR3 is CASSLVDPAYNEQFF. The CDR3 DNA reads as TGCGCCAGCAGCTTGGTAGATCCCGCTTACAATGAGCAGTTCTTC.